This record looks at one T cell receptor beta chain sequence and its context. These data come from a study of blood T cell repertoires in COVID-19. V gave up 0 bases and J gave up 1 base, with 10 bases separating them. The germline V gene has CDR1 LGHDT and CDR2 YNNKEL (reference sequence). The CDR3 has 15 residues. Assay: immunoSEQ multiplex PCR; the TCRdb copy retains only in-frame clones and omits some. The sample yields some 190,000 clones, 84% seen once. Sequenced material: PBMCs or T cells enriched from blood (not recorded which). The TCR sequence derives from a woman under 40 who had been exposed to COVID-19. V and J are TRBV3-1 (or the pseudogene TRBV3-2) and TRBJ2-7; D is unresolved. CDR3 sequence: CASSQEHGVSYEQYF. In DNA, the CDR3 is TGTGCCAGCAGCCAAGAACACGGAGTTTCCTACGAGCAGTACTTC.